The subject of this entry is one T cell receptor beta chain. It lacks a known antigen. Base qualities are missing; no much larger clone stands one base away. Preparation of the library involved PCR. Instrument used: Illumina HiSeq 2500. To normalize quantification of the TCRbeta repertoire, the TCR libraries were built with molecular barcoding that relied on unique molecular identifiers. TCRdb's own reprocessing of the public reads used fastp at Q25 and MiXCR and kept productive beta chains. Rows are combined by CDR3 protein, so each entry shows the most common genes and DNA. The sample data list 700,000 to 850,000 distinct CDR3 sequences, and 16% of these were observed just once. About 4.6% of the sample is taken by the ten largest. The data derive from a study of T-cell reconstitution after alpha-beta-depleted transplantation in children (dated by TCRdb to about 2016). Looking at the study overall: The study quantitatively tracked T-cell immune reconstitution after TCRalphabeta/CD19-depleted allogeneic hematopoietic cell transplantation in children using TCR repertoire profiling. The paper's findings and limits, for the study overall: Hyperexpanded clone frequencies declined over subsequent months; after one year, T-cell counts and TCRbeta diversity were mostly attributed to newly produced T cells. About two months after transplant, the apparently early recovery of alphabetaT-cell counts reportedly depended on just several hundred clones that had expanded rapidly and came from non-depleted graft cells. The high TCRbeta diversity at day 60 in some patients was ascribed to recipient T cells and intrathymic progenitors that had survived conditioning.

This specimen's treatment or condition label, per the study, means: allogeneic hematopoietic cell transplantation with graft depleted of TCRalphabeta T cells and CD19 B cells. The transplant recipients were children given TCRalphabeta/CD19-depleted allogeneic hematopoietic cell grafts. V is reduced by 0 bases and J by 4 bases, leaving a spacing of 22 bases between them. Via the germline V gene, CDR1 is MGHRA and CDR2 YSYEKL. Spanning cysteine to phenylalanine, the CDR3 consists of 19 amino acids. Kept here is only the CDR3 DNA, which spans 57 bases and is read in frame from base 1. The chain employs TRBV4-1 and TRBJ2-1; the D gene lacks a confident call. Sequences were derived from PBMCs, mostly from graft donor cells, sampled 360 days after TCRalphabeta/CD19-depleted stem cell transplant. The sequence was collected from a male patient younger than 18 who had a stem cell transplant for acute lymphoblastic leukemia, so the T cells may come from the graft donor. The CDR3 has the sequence CASSQDRRLPFLPYNEQFF. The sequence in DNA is TGCGCCAGCAGCCAAGATCGACGGCTGCCCTTCCTGCCTTACAATGAGCAGTTCTTC.